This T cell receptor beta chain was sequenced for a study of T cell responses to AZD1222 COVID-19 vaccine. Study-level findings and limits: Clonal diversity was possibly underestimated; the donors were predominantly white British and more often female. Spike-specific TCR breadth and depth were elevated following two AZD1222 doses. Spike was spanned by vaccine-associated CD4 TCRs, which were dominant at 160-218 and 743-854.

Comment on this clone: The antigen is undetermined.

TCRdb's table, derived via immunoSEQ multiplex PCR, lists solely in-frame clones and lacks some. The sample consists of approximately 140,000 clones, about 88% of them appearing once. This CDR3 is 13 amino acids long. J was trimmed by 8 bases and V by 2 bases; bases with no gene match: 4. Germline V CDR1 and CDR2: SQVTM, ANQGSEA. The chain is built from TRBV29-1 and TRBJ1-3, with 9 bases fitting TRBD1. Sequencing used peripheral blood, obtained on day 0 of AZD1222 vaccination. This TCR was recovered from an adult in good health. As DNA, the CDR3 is TGCAGCGTTGAAAACAGGGGGCTCGACACCATATATTTT. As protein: CSVENRGLDTIYF.